One sample yielded the 3 T cell receptor beta chains listed below, sequenced in a study of cytomegalovirus exposure and HLA in healthy donors. 60 Vbeta and 13 Jbeta primers were used in PCR. Repertoires were generated with immunoSEQ multiplex PCR, while TCRdb's copy carries only in-frame clones and drops some. This table has under 150,000 clones, around 80% appearing once. Sequencing was performed on PBMCs. Receptor source: a man in his thirties or forties in good health and CMV-seropositive.

On this clone: A junction boundary mismatches the germline segment, possibly from a read error. The chain recombines TRBV7-7 with TRBJ2-1, with 7 bases identical to TRBD2. CDR1 is SSHAT, CDR2 FNYEAQ, per germline (reference sequence). This CDR3 contains 16 residues. The CDR3 spells CASSLDPSGTYNEQFF. CDR3 coding DNA: TGTGCTAGCAGCTTAGATCCTAGCGGTACCTACAATGAGCAGTTCTTC.

The gene calls are TRBV4-1 and TRBJ2-1; 8 bases map to TRBD2. The germline V gene encodes CDR1 MGHRA and CDR2 YSYEKL. Trimming cost V 0 bases and J 4 bases; bases outside gene matches: 5. This CDR3 has 16 amino acids. The CDR3 reads CASSQDELAEYNEQFF. The CDR3 bases are TGCGCCAGCAGCCAAGATGAACTAGCGGAATACAATGAGCAGTTCTTC.

The V and J genes are TRBV6-4 and TRBJ1-4; 7 bases match TRBD1. Germline V lookup: CDR1 MRHNA, CDR2 SNTAGT. The length of the CDR3 is 16 residues. V dropped 0 bases and J dropped 7; count of bases not matched to a gene: 8. CDR3 sequence: CASSDSKRQGLEKLFF. CDR3 nucleotide sequence: TGTGCCAGCAGTGACTCGAAACGACAGGGTCTTGAAAAACTGTTTTTT.